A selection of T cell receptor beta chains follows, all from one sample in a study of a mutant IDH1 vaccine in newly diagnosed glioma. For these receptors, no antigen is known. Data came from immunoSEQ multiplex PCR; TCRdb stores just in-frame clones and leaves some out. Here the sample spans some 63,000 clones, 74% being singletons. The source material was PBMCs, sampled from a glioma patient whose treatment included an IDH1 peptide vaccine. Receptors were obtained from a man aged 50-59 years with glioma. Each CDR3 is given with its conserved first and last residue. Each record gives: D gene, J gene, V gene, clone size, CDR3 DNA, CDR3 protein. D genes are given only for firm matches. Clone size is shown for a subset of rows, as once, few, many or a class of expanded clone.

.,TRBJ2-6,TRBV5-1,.,TGCGCCAGCAGCTTGGACAGGCTCCTCTCTGGGGCCAACGTCCTGACTTTC,CASSLDRLLSGANVLTF
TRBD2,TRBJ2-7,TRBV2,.,TGTGCCAGCCTACTGAGCGGGGCCCACTACGAGCAGTACTTC,CASLLSGAHYEQYF
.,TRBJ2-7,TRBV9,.,TGTGCCAGCAGCCGGGGTTTGGCCGACTACGAGCAGTACTTC,CASSRGLADYEQYF
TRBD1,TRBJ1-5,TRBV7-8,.,TGTGCCAGCAGCAGGGACAGATCTGCTCAGCCCCAGCATTTT,CASSRDRSAQPQHF
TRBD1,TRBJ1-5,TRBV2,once,TGTGCCAGCAGACGGACAGGAAATCAGCCCCAGCATTTT,CASRRTGNQPQHF
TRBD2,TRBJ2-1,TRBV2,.,TGTGCCAGCAGTGAAACGAGCGGGGGGTACTACAATGAGCAGTTCTTC,CASSETSGGYYNEQFF
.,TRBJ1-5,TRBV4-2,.,TGTGCCAGCAGCCCCGGCAGGGACGCATCGCCCCAGCATTTT,CASSPGRDASPQHF
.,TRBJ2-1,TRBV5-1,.,TGCGCCAGCAGCTTGAGGGGATACAATGAGCAGTTCTTC,CASSLRGYNEQFF
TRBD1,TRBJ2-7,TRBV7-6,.,TGTGCCAGCAGCTTTGGGGACAGCTCCTACGAGCAGTACTTC,CASSFGDSSYEQYF
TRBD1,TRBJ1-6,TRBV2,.,TGTGCCAGCAGTGGTGAAGGACAGGTTAATTCACCCCTCCACTTT,CASSGEGQVNSPLHF
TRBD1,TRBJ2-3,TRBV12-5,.,TGTGCTAGTGGGGAGGACAGGGGAGGAGATACGCAGTATTTT,CASGEDRGGDTQYF
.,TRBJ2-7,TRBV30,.,TGTGCCTGGAGCCGGGCAACTGGCCACGAGCAGTACTTC,CAWSRATGHEQYF
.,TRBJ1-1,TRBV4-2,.,TGTGCCAGCAGCCAAGGGGGGCGCTTCACTGAAGCTTTCTTT,CASSQGGRFTEAFF
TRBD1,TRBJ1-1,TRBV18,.,TGTGCCAGCTCACCACCAACCGGGACAGGGAACACTGAAGCTTTCTTT,CASSPPTGTGNTEAFF
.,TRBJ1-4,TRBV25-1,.,TGTGCCGCACGGTCGGGAGGGGATGAAAAACTGTTTTTT,CAARSGGDEKLFF
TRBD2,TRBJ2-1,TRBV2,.,TGTGCCAGCAGGACCCTAGCGGCGGGTTCCTACAATGAGCAGTTCTTC,CASRTLAAGSYNEQFF
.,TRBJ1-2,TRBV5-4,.,TGTGCCAGCAGCTTGGGGGGACTCAATATGTGGGGCTACACCTTC,CASSLGGLNMWGYTF
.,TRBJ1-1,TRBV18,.,TGTGCCAGCTCACTACGGACCGCAAACACTGAAGCTTTCTTT,CASSLRTANTEAFF
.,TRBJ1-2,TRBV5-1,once,TGCGCCAGCAGCTCCTCACCAGAGTATGGCTACACCTTC,CASSSSPEYGYTF
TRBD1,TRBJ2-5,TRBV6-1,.,TGTGCCTGTTTGGAGTCAGGGGGCATTCGAGAGACCCAGTACTTC,CACLESGGIRETQYF
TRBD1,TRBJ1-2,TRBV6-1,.,TGTGCCAGCAGAACAGGGACAGTCGACGGCTACACCTTC,CASRTGTVDGYTF
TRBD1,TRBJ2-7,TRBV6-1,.,TGTGCCAGCAGTGCTGGGACAGGGGTCTCCTACGAGCAGTACTTC,CASSAGTGVSYEQYF
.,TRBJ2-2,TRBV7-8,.,TGTGCCAGCAGCTCCGGACGGAACACCGGGGAGCTGTTTTTT,CASSSGRNTGELFF
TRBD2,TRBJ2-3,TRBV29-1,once,TGCAGCGTGGGGACTAGCGCTATTCCAGATACGCAGTATTTT,CSVGTSAIPDTQYF
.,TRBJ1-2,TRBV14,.,TGTGCCAGCGGTCCGTATGGATTTGGGGGTATCGTTGGCTACACCTTC,CASGPYGFGGIVGYTF
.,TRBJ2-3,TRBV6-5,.,TGTGCCAGCAGTAGCGGCGGGGCGCAGTATTTT,CASSSGGAQYF
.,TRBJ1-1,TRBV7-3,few,TGTGCCAGCGCGGCACAGGGTAACACTGAAGCTTTCTTT,CASAAQGNTEAFF
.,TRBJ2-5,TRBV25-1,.,TGTGCCAGCAGTGAACAGGGAGAGACCCAGTACTTC,CASSEQGETQYF
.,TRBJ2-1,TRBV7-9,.,TGTGCCAGCAGCTTAGGGTCATCCTACAATGAGCAGTTCTTC,CASSLGSSYNEQFF
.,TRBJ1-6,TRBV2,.,TGTGCCAGCAGTGAAGCAGGCACAGGAAGTAATTCACCCCTCCACTTT,CASSEAGTGSNSPLHF
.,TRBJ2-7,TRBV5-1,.,TGCGCCAGCAGCTTGGACAATGACAAGGTTGGCGAGCAGTACTTC,CASSLDNDKVGEQYF